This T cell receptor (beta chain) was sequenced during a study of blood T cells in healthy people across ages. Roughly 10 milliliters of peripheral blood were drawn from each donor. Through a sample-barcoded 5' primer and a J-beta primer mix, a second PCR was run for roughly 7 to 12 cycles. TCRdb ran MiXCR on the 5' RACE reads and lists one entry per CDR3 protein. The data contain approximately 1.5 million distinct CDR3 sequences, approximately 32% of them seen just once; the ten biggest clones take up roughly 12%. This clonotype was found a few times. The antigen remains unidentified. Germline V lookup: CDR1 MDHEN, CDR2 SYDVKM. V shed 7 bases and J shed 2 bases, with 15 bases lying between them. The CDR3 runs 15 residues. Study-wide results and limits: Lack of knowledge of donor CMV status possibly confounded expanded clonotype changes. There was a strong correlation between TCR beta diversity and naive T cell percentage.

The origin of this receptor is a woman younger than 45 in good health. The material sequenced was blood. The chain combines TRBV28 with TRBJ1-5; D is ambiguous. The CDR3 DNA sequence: TGTGCCAGCACCCTAGCAGGCCTAGGCAATCAGCCCCAGCATTTT. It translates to CASTLAGLGNQPQHF.